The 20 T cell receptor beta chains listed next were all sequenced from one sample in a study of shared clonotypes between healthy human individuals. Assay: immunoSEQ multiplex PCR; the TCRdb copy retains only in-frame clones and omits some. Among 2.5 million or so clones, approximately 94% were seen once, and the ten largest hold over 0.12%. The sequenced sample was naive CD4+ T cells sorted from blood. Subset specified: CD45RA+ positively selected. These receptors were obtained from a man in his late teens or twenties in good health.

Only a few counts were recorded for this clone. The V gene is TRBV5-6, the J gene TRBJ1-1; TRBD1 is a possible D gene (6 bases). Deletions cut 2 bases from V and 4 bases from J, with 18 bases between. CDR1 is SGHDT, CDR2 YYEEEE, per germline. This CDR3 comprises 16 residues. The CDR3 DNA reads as TGTGCCAGCAGCTTACGGGGGCGCGGTCCGCTCACTGAAGCTTTCTTT. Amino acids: CASSLRGRGPLTEAFF.

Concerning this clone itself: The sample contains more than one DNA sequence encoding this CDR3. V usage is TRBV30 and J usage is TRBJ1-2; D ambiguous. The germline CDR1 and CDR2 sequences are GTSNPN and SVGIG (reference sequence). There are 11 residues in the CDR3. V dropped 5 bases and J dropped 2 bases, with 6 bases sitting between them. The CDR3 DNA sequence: TGTGCCTGGTCTGGGAACTATGGCTACACCTTC. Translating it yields CAWSGNYGYTF.

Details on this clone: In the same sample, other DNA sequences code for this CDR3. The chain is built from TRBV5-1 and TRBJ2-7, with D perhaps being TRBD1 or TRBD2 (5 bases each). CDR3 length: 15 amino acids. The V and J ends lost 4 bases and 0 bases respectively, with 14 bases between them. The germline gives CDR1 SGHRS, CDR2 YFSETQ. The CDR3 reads CASSPVSGSSYEQYF. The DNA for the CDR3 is TGCGCCAGCAGCCCCGTGTCAGGGAGCTCCTACGAGCAGTACTTC.

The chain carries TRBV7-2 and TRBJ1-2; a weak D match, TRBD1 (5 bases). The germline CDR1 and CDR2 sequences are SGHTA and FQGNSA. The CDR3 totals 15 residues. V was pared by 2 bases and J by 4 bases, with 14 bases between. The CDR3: CASSLTGLSIYGYTF. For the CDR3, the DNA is TGTGCCAGCAGCTTAACAGGTCTATCGATCTATGGCTACACCTTC.

The CDR3 nucleotides are TGTGCCAGCAGCTTGGATCTGGCGCTGTCCTACGAGCAGTACTTC. Amino acid sequence: CASSLDLALSYEQYF. This sequence joins TRBV5-4 and TRBJ2-7; D is ambiguous. The V end was cut by 0 bases, the J end by 1 base, with 11 bases between. Germline CDR1 and CDR2: SGHNT and YYREEE (reference sequence). The CDR3 is 15 residues long.

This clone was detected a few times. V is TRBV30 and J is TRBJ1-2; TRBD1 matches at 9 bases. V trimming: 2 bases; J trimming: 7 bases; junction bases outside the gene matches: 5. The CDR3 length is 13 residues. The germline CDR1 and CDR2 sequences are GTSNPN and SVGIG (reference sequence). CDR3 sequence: CAWSQQGAGGYTF. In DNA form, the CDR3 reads TGTGCCTGGAGTCAACAGGGGGCGGGTGGCTACACCTTC.

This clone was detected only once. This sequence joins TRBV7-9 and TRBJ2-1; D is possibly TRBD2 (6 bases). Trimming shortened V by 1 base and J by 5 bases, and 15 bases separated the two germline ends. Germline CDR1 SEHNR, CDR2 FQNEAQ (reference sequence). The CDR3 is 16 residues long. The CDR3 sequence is CASSLGISPGDNEQFF. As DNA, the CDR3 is TGTGCCAGCAGCTTAGGAATAAGTCCGGGGGACAATGAGCAGTTCTTC. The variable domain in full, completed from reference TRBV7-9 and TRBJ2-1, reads DTGVSQNPRHKITKRGQNVTFRCDPISEHNRLYWYRQTLGQGPEFLTYFQNEAQLEKSRLLSDRFSAERPKGSFSTLEIQRTEQGDSAMYLCASSLGISPGDNEQFFGPGTRLTVL.

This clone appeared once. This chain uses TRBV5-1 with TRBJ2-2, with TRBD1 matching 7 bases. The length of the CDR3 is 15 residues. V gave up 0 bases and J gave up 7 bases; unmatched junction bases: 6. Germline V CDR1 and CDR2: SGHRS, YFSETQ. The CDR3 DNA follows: TGCGCCAGCAGCTTGGCGGGACAGACTAACGGGGAGCTGTTTTTT. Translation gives CASSLAGQTNGELFF.

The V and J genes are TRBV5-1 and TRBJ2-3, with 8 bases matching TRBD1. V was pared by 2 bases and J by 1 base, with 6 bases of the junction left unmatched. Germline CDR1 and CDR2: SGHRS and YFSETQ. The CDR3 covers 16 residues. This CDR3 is CASSFNPGQGTDTQYF. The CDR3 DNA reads TGCGCCAGCAGCTTTAATCCGGGACAGGGCACAGATACGCAGTATTTT.

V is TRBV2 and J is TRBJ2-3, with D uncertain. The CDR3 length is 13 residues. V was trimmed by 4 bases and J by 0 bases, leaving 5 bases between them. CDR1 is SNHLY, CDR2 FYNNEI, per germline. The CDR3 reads CASSAQSTDTQYF. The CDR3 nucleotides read TGTGCCAGCAGTGCTCAGAGCACAGATACGCAGTATTTT.

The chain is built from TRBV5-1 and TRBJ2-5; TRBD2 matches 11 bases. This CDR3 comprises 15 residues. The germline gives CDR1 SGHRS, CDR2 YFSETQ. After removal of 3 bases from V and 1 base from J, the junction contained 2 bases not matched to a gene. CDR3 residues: CASSSLAGVQETQYF. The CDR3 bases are TGCGCCAGCAGCTCACTAGCGGGGGTCCAAGAGACCCAGTACTTC.

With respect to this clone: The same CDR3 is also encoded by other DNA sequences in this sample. Here the CDR3 DNA reads TGCGCCAGCAGCTTGGCGGCAGGGAATGAAAAACTGTTTTTT. This translates into CASSLAAGNEKLFF. This chain links TRBV5-1 with TRBJ1-4; perhaps TRBD1 as D (5 bases). V lost 0 bases and J lost 5, with 8 bases in between. In germline, CDR1 is SGHRS, CDR2 YFSETQ. The CDR3 spans 14 residues. Full variable domain (missing parts from reference TRBV5-1 and TRBJ1-4): KAGVTQTPRYLIKTRGQQVTLSCSPISGHRSVSWYQQTPGQGLQFLFEYFSETQRNKGNFPGRFSGRQFSNSRSEMNVSTLELGDSALYLCASSLAAGNEKLFFGSGTQLSVL.

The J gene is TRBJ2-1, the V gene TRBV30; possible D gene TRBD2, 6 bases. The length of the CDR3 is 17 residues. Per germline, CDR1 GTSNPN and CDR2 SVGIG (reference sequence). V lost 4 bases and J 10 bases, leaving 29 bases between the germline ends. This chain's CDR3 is CAWTPNSRSVLAIEQFF. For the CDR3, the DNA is TGTGCCTGGACCCCTAATAGTCGGAGCGTTCTAGCGATCGAGCAGTTCTTC.

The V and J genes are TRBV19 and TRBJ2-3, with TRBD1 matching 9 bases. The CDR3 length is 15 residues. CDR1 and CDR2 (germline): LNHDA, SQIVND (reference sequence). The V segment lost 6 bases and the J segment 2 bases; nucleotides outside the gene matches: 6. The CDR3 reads CASRNRDRVTDTQYF. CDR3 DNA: TGTGCCAGTAGAAACCGGGACAGGGTCACAGATACGCAGTATTTT. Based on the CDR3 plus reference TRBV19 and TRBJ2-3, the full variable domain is DGGITQSPKYLFRKEGQNVTLSCEQNLNHDAMYWYRQDPGQGLRLIYYSQIVNDFQKGDIAEGYSVSREKKESFPLTVTSAQKNPTAFYLCASRNRDRVTDTQYFGPGTRLTVL.

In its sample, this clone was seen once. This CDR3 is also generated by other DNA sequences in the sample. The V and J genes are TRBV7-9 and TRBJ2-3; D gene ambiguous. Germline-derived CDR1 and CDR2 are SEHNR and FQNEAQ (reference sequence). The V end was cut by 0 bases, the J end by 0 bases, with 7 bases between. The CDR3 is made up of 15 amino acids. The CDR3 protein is CASSLAGPSTDTQYF. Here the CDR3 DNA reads TGTGCCAGCAGCTTAGCCGGGCCTAGCACAGATACGCAGTATTTT.

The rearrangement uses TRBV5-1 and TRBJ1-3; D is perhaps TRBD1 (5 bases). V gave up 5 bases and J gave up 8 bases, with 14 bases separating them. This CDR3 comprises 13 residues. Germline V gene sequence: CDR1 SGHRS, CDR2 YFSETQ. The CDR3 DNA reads TGCGCCAGCAGGGGACCCCCCGGGGACACCATATATTTT. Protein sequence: CASRGPPGDTIYF. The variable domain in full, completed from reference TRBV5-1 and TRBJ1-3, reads KAGVTQTPRYLIKTRGQQVTLSCSPISGHRSVSWYQQTPGQGLQFLFEYFSETQRNKGNFPGRFSGRQFSNSRSEMNVSTLELGDSALYLCASRGPPGDTIYFGEGSWLTVV.

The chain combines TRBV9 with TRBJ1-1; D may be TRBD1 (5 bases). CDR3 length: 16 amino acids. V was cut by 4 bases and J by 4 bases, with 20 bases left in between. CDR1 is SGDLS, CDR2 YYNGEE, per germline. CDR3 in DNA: TGTGCCAGCAGCCCTCGACCCTTCGGGGGGGTCACTGAAGCTTTCTTT. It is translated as CASSPRPFGGVTEAFF.

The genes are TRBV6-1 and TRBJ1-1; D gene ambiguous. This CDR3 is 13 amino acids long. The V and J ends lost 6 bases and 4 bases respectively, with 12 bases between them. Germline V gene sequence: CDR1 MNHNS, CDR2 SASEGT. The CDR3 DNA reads TGTGCCAGCAGCCCCGCGGCGCGCACTGAAGCTTTCTTT. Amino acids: CASSPAARTEAFF.

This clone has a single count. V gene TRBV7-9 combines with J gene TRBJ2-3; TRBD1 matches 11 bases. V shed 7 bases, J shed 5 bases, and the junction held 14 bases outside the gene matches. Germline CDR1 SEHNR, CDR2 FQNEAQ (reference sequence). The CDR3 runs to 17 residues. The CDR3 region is CASNKIRGTGGGDTQYF. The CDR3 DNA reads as TGTGCCAGCAACAAAATTCGTGGGACAGGGGGAGGAGATACGCAGTATTTT.

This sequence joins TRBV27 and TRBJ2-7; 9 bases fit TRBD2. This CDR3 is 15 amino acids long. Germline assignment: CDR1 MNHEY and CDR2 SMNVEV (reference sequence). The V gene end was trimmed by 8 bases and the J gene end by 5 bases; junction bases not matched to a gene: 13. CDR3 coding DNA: TGTGCCAGCCGAGAGGGACTAGCATTACTTGACGAGCAGTACTTC. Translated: CASREGLALLDEQYF.